This T cell receptor beta chain was identified during a study of T cell responses to AZD1222 COVID-19 vaccine. General study results and limits: Two doses of AZD1222 preceded a rise in Spike-specific TCR breadth and depth.

Looked up from germline, CDR1 is SEHNR and CDR2 is FQNEAQ (reference sequence). V lost 5 bases and J lost 9, with 7 bases in between. The CDR3 contains 10 residues. For this clone: Its antigen is not known.

The repertoire was sequenced with immunoSEQ multiplex PCR; TCRdb's copy has only in-frame clones and lacks some. The sample has 180,000 or so clones, 94% seen once. The sequence derives from an adult in good health. This sequence joins TRBV7-9 and TRBJ1-1; D remains ambiguous. The sequencing used peripheral blood, collected on day 0 of AZD1222 vaccination. The CDR3 coding sequence is TGTGCCAGCAGCCCAAATCAAGCTTTCTTT. This encodes CASSPNQAFF.